This T cell receptor beta chain was captured by sequencing in a study of OX40 agonist ivuxolimab in advanced cancers. At the level of the study: Recorded diagnoses for dose-escalation patients were hepatocellular carcinoma, melanoma, renal cell or head and neck cancer.

Only in-frame clones appear in the TCRdb table, and some are missing; sequencing was by immunoSEQ multiplex PCR. Of 90,000 to 120,000 clones listed, 91% are singletons. CDR3 size: 18 residues. The germline V gene has CDR1 SEHNR and CDR2 FQNEAQ (reference sequence). Trimming took 1 base from V and 0 from J, leaving 16 bases between them. Sampled blood was obtained at baseline, cycle 4 day 1, and cycle 7 day 1. The clonotype comes from an adult with an advanced solid tumor such as melanoma, head and neck, liver or kidney cancer. The chain has TRBV7-9 and TRBJ2-4, with D maybe TRBD2 (6 bases). Material: CD4+ or CD8+ T cells sorted from blood, obtained in a trial of the OX40 agonist ivuxolimab. CDR3 protein: CASSLEGSGTLAKNIQYF. The CDR3 DNA reads TGTGCCAGCAGCTTAGAAGGTAGTGGGACTTTAGCCAAAAACATTCAGTACTTC.